The clone carrying this T cell receptor beta chain was seen more than once but under ten times. What it recognizes is unknown. The record originates from a study of tumor-infiltrating lymphocytes in localized non-small cell lung cancer. Study information: Some samples were collected after neoadjuvant chemotherapy; smokers, never-smokers and several histologies were included. Resected tumor was paired with non-adjacent uninvolved lung from the same patient.

TCRdb's copy holds only in-frame clones and misses some; the assay was immunoSEQ multiplex PCR. This sample carries around 16,000 clones, under 75% of them seen once, and the ten largest clones take 4.5% to 7.5%. The length of the CDR3 is 12 residues. Germline lookup yields CDR1 MDHEN and CDR2 SYDVKM. The ends were cut back, 2 bases at V and 4 bases at J, with 6 bases in the middle. Overall study findings and caveats: TCR sequencing covered a subset of patients with enough tissue. No link was found between tumor T-cell fraction and recurrence-free survival.

The chain has TRBV28 and TRBJ2-7; D not resolved. The sequenced sample was lung tumor tissue. The clonotype comes from a human donor with non-small cell lung cancer. CDR3 protein: CASSLNPYEQYF. CDR3 in DNA: TGTGCCAGCAGTTTAAACCCATACGAGCAGTACTTC.